This T cell receptor beta chain was recovered during a study of blood T cells in healthy people across ages. General observations from the study: Long-lived and aged donors differed, with more naive CD4+ cells and higher diversity in the long-lived. Older age coincided with a roughly linear decline in TCR beta diversity per million T cells.

Together with a sample-barcoded 5' primer, a J-beta primer mix was included in a second PCR lasting roughly 6 to 12 cycles. Each CDR3 protein is one row after TCRdb ran MiXCR on the 5' RACE reads. Here the sample spans 800,000 or so distinct CDR3 sequences, around 25% being singletons. Germline CDR1 is DFQATT and CDR2 is SNEGSKA (reference sequence). The CDR3 contains 13 residues. Trimming at V came to 1 base and at J to 6 bases, leaving 1 base not matched to a gene. In its sample, this clonotype was seen a few times. The antigen remains undetermined. The data also belong to a second study, concerning T cells of mothers and their children. That paper states: A few healthy Caucasian mothers gave samples, and so did their six children.

The specimen sequenced was blood. The V gene is TRBV20-1, the J gene TRBJ2-1; 9 bases agree with TRBD2. The TCR comes from a boy younger than 18 in good health. CDR3 DNA sequence: TGCAGTGCTAGAGGACTAGCGGCCAATGAGCAGTTCTTC. This translates into CSARGLAANEQFF.